These T cell receptor beta chains were read from a single sample in a study of OX40 agonist ivuxolimab in advanced cancers. The assay was immunoSEQ multiplex PCR, and TCRdb's table has in-frame clones only and misses some. The table shows under 45,000 clones, with around 85% occurring only once. This specimen was CD4+ or CD8+ T cells sorted from blood, taken in a trial of the OX40 agonist ivuxolimab. The receptors shown here come from an adult with an advanced solid tumor such as melanoma, head and neck, liver or kidney cancer. The CDR3 runs from the conserved cysteine through the conserved F or W. D genes are given only for firm matches. Size is omitted from some rows. Given values are once, few, many or a class for expanded clones.

v_gene: TRBV19
d_gene: -
j_gene: TRBJ1-1
abundance: -
CDR3nt: TGTGCCAGTAGTATGGGTGCGAGGACTGAAGCTTTCTTT
CDR3aa: CASSMGARTEAFF

v_gene: TRBV27
d_gene: -
j_gene: TRBJ1-5
abundance: -
CDR3nt: TGTGCCAGCAGTTATTCCGGACATAGCAATCAGCCCCAGCATTTT
CDR3aa: CASSYSGHSNQPQHF

v_gene: TRBV6-5
d_gene: TRBD1
j_gene: TRBJ1-2
abundance: -
CDR3nt: TGTGCCATCAAGACAGGGACAAACTATGGCTACACCTTC
CDR3aa: CAIKTGTNYGYTF

v_gene: TRBV5-4
d_gene: -
j_gene: TRBJ2-4
abundance: -
CDR3nt: TGTGCCAGCAGTTCTCCAGCCGCCAAAAACATTCAGTACTTC
CDR3aa: CASSSPAAKNIQYF

v_gene: TRBV9
d_gene: TRBD1
j_gene: TRBJ2-7
abundance: -
CDR3nt: TGTGCCAGCAGCGTAGTAAGGACAGGGGAAATTGACTACGAGCAGTACTTC
CDR3aa: CASSVVRTGEIDYEQYF

v_gene: TRBV9
d_gene: -
j_gene: TRBJ2-1
abundance: -
CDR3nt: TGTGCCAGCAGCGGGGTTGAGCAGTTCTTC
CDR3aa: CASSGVEQFF

v_gene: TRBV7-6
d_gene: -
j_gene: TRBJ2-6
abundance: -
CDR3nt: TGTGCCAGCAGCTTAGAGGCGGTGGTGGATGGGGCCAACGTCCTGACTTTC
CDR3aa: CASSLEAVVDGANVLTF

v_gene: TRBV19
d_gene: -
j_gene: TRBJ2-7
abundance: few
CDR3nt: TGTGCCAGTAGTACCGCGTCCGGGTACGAGCAGTACTTC
CDR3aa: CASSTASGYEQYF

v_gene: TRBV5-1
d_gene: TRBD1
j_gene: TRBJ1-2
abundance: -
CDR3nt: TGCGCCAGCAGCAGGACAGGGGAAAATGGCTACACCTTC
CDR3aa: CASSRTGENGYTF

v_gene: TRBV7-9
d_gene: -
j_gene: TRBJ2-7
abundance: -
CDR3nt: TGTGCCAGCAGCTTAGCGGACGGGGGTTCGGGGCGTGAGCAGTACTTC
CDR3aa: CASSLADGGSGREQYF

v_gene: TRBV6-6
d_gene: TRBD1
j_gene: TRBJ1-5
abundance: -
CDR3nt: TGTGCCAGCGGGACAGGGGGCCGCGTGCCCCAGCATTTT
CDR3aa: CASGTGGRVPQHF

v_gene: TRBV27
d_gene: -
j_gene: TRBJ1-2
abundance: -
CDR3nt: TGTGCCAGCAGTCCCTATGGGGGGGATGACTATGGCTACACCTTC
CDR3aa: CASSPYGGDDYGYTF

v_gene: TRBV27
d_gene: -
j_gene: TRBJ2-7
abundance: -
CDR3nt: TGTGCCAGCAGTTTTAGTTTCTCCGGGAATTACGAGCAGTACTTC
CDR3aa: CASSFSFSGNYEQYF

v_gene: TRBV6-6
d_gene: -
j_gene: TRBJ1-3
abundance: few
CDR3nt: TGTGCCAGCAGTTCCCCGTTCGGAGGAGCCCGAAACACCATATATTTT
CDR3aa: CASSSPFGGARNTIYF

v_gene: TRBV19
d_gene: -
j_gene: TRBJ2-1
abundance: few
CDR3nt: TGTGCCAGTAGTATAGCGGGTTGGGATGAGCAGTTCTTC
CDR3aa: CASSIAGWDEQFF

v_gene: TRBV29-1
d_gene: -
j_gene: TRBJ2-3
abundance: -
CDR3nt: TGCAGCTCGGCGGAGGGGGGCCGCACAGATACGCAGTATTTT
CDR3aa: CSSAEGGRTDTQYF

v_gene: TRBV7-9
d_gene: -
j_gene: TRBJ2-2
abundance: -
CDR3nt: TGTGCCAGCGCGGGCCCGAACACCGGGGAGCTGTTTTTT
CDR3aa: CASAGPNTGELFF

v_gene: TRBV5-1
d_gene: -
j_gene: TRBJ2-7
abundance: -
CDR3nt: TGCGCCAGCAGCTTCTCGAGTCCGGGCGAGCAGTACTTC
CDR3aa: CASSFSSPGEQYF

v_gene: TRBV27
d_gene: -
j_gene: TRBJ1-1
abundance: few
CDR3nt: TGTGCCAGCAGAACAGGGCACACTGAAGCTTTCTTT
CDR3aa: CASRTGHTEAFF

v_gene: TRBV30
d_gene: -
j_gene: TRBJ2-7
abundance: few
CDR3nt: TGTGCCTGGAGTGCTGGCCGACTATACGAGCAGTACTTC
CDR3aa: CAWSAGRLYEQYF

v_gene: TRBV6-5
d_gene: -
j_gene: TRBJ2-7
abundance: -
CDR3nt: TGTGCCAGCAGTTACGGGGGAGGTGTAGCCTACGAGCAGTACTTC
CDR3aa: CASSYGGGVAYEQYF

v_gene: TRBV29-1
d_gene: -
j_gene: TRBJ1-6
abundance: -
CDR3nt: TGCAGCGTCGCTCGACACCAAAAGGACGAGTCACCCCTCCACTTT
CDR3aa: CSVARHQKDESPLHF

v_gene: TRBV6-6
d_gene: TRBD1
j_gene: TRBJ1-2
abundance: -
CDR3nt: TGTGCCAGCACCCTCGGGACAGGGGATAAAAACTATGGCTACACCTTC
CDR3aa: CASTLGTGDKNYGYTF

v_gene: TRBV5-1
d_gene: TRBD2
j_gene: TRBJ2-3
abundance: -
CDR3nt: TGCGCCAGCAGCCTACTAGCGGACCGCACAGATACGCAGTATTTT
CDR3aa: CASSLLADRTDTQYF

v_gene: TRBV30
d_gene: -
j_gene: TRBJ2-6
abundance: -
CDR3nt: TGTGCCTGGAGCGTACCCTCTGGGGCCAACGTCCTGACTTTC
CDR3aa: CAWSVPSGANVLTF

v_gene: TRBV6-5
d_gene: TRBD2
j_gene: TRBJ2-3
abundance: once
CDR3nt: TGTGCCAGCAGGGGACTAGCGGGGATCACAGATACGCAGTATTTT
CDR3aa: CASRGLAGITDTQYF

v_gene: TRBV10-3
d_gene: -
j_gene: TRBJ1-1
abundance: -
CDR3nt: TGTGCCATCGGAGGGGAAACGGGAGACACTGAAGCTTTCTTT
CDR3aa: CAIGGETGDTEAFF

v_gene: TRBV27
d_gene: TRBD1
j_gene: TRBJ1-5
abundance: once
CDR3nt: TGTGCCAGCAGTCTACAGGGGGCCAATCAGCCCCAGCATTTT
CDR3aa: CASSLQGANQPQHF

v_gene: TRBV5-8
d_gene: -
j_gene: TRBJ1-4
abundance: -
CDR3nt: TGTGCCAGCAGCTTACAGGTCGGTGGGGTCGAAAAACTGTTTTTT
CDR3aa: CASSLQVGGVEKLFF

v_gene: TRBV7-6
d_gene: -
j_gene: TRBJ1-1
abundance: medium-sized
CDR3nt: TGTGCCAGCAGCTTAGGGACAAGTGAAGCTTTCTTT
CDR3aa: CASSLGTSEAFF

v_gene: TRBV6-1
d_gene: -
j_gene: TRBJ2-7
abundance: -
CDR3nt: TGTGCCAGCAATTACAGGAGCTCCTACGAGCAGTACTTC
CDR3aa: CASNYRSSYEQYF

v_gene: TRBV27
d_gene: -
j_gene: TRBJ1-2
abundance: -
CDR3nt: TGTGCCGGCAGTCGATCCCGGGCCCCAGGCGATGGCTACACCTTC
CDR3aa: CAGSRSRAPGDGYTF

v_gene: TRBV19
d_gene: -
j_gene: TRBJ2-1
abundance: once
CDR3nt: TGTGCCAGTAGAGACAGTTACAATGAGCAGTTCTTC
CDR3aa: CASRDSYNEQFF

v_gene: TRBV21-1
d_gene: -
j_gene: TRBJ2-5
abundance: -
CDR3nt: TGTGCCAGCAGCAAAAACAGGGAGAGCGTCTTACCAACACAAGAGACCCAGTACTTC
CDR3aa: CASSKNRESVLPTQETQYF

v_gene: TRBV11-3
d_gene: -
j_gene: TRBJ1-1
abundance: -
CDR3nt: TGTGCCAGCAGCTTATGGGCGGCGAACACTGAAGCTTTCTTT
CDR3aa: CASSLWAANTEAFF

v_gene: TRBV2
d_gene: -
j_gene: TRBJ2-1
abundance: -
CDR3nt: TGTGCCAGCAGTGACCGAGGGTTGGGGACTGAGCAGTTCTTC
CDR3aa: CASSDRGLGTEQFF

v_gene: TRBV6-5
d_gene: TRBD2
j_gene: TRBJ2-1
abundance: -
CDR3nt: TGTGCCAGCAGTTACCCGTCCAGCGGGGGGACCAATGAGCAGTTCTTC
CDR3aa: CASSYPSSGGTNEQFF

v_gene: TRBV5-1
d_gene: -
j_gene: TRBJ1-1
abundance: medium-sized
CDR3nt: TGCGCCAGCAGCTTGTCTTTCGTCGGTAACACTGAAGCTTTCTTT
CDR3aa: CASSLSFVGNTEAFF

v_gene: TRBV10-3
d_gene: -
j_gene: TRBJ2-1
abundance: -
CDR3nt: TGTGCCATCAGTGAGGGGAGTACCACCTACAATGAGCAGTTCTTC
CDR3aa: CAISEGSTTYNEQFF

v_gene: TRBV7-8
d_gene: -
j_gene: TRBJ1-2
abundance: -
CDR3nt: TGTGCCAGCAGCTTAGAAACAGATCCGGACTATGGCTACACCTTC
CDR3aa: CASSLETDPDYGYTF

v_gene: TRBV9
d_gene: -
j_gene: TRBJ1-1
abundance: -
CDR3nt: TGTGCCAGCAGCGAGGGAGGTAAAAACACTGAAGCTTTCTTT
CDR3aa: CASSEGGKNTEAFF

v_gene: TRBV5-1
d_gene: TRBD2
j_gene: TRBJ2-5
abundance: -
CDR3nt: TGCGCCAGCAGCGCCGGGACTAGCGGGTTTGAGACCCAGTACTTC
CDR3aa: CASSAGTSGFETQYF

v_gene: TRBV10-3
d_gene: TRBD1
j_gene: TRBJ1-1
abundance: -
CDR3nt: TGTGCCATCAGTGACCTAGGGGGCAACACTGAAGCTTTCTTT
CDR3aa: CAISDLGGNTEAFF

v_gene: TRBV4-2
d_gene: TRBD1
j_gene: TRBJ2-7
abundance: -
CDR3nt: TGTGCCAGCAGCCCCGGGACAGGGTCCTACGAGCAGTACTTC
CDR3aa: CASSPGTGSYEQYF

v_gene: TRBV14
d_gene: -
j_gene: TRBJ2-7
abundance: -
CDR3nt: TGTGCCAGCAGCCAAGATTTGTGGGCCGGCGAGCAGTACTTC
CDR3aa: CASSQDLWAGEQYF

v_gene: TRBV11-1
d_gene: TRBD1
j_gene: TRBJ2-7
abundance: few
CDR3nt: TGTGCCAGCAGCGTCGGGACAGTCATCGAGCAGTACTTC
CDR3aa: CASSVGTVIEQYF

v_gene: TRBV10-1
d_gene: TRBD1
j_gene: TRBJ2-1
abundance: -
CDR3nt: TGCGCCAGCAGGCGGGACAGGTACAATGAGCAGTTCTTC
CDR3aa: CASRRDRYNEQFF

v_gene: TRBV19
d_gene: -
j_gene: TRBJ1-1
abundance: -
CDR3nt: TGTGCCAGTACCCGGGAGTGGGTGAACACTGAAGCTTTCTTT
CDR3aa: CASTREWVNTEAFF

v_gene: TRBV19
d_gene: -
j_gene: TRBJ2-7
abundance: -
CDR3nt: TGTGCCAGTAGCACCGACAGCCAGAAGTCTTACGAGCAGTACTTC
CDR3aa: CASSTDSQKSYEQYF

v_gene: TRBV6-1
d_gene: TRBD1
j_gene: TRBJ2-3
abundance: -
CDR3nt: TGTGCCAGCAGTGAAGGGACAGGGCACACAGATACGCAGTATTTT
CDR3aa: CASSEGTGHTDTQYF

v_gene: TRBV7-9
d_gene: TRBD1
j_gene: TRBJ2-3
abundance: few
CDR3nt: TGTGCCAGCAGTTATCTTAAGGGGGCCCCAGGGTATTTT
CDR3aa: CASSYLKGAPGYF

v_gene: TRBV5-5
d_gene: -
j_gene: TRBJ1-4
abundance: -
CDR3nt: TGTGCCAGCAGCTGGGGTCCGGCAGCAACTAATGAAAAACTGTTTTTT
CDR3aa: CASSWGPAATNEKLFF

v_gene: TRBV7-8
d_gene: -
j_gene: TRBJ2-7
abundance: once
CDR3nt: TGTGCCAGCAGCTTAGGGGTTCCCTACGAGCAGTACTTC
CDR3aa: CASSLGVPYEQYF